The next 28 T cell receptor beta chains were all read from a single sample in a study of blood T cell repertoires in COVID-19. Assay: immunoSEQ multiplex PCR; the TCRdb copy retains only in-frame clones and omits some. In the table there are tens of thousands of clones, around 69% of which are singletons. Source material: peripheral blood. The receptors come from a man between 65 and 80 years old with active or convalescent COVID-19.

A few counts support this clone. This sequence joins TRBV19 and TRBJ1-6; D is unclear. Looked up from germline, CDR1 is LNHDA and CDR2 is SQIVND (reference sequence). CDR3 size: 15 residues. Trimming removed 10 bases from V and 8 bases from J, with 21 bases in between. This chain's CDR3 is CATTAGPSTDSPLHF. The CDR3 DNA reads TGTGCCACAACGGCGGGCCCCTCAACGGATTCACCCCTCCACTTT.

This rearrangement joins TRBV12-5 to TRBJ2-1, with a tentative D call TRBD1 (5 bases). V lost 1 base, J lost 9 bases, and 16 bases lay in between. This CDR3 is 15 amino acids long. Germline V gene lookup returns CDR1 LGHNT and CDR2 FRNRAP. In nucleotides, the CDR3 is TGTGCTAGTGGTTTGGCCCCGGGCCGCAGGGTTGAGCAGTTCTTC. It translates to CASGLAPGRRVEQFF.

The rearrangement joins TRBV6-5 to TRBJ2-2, with TRBD1 matching 7 bases. CDR3 length: 14 residues. Losses at the gene ends were 6 bases for V and 1 base for J; bases not matched to a gene: 2. CDR1 is MNHEY, CDR2 SVGAGI, per germline. The DNA of the CDR3 is TGTGCCAGCAGAAGACAGGGGAACACCGGGGAGCTGTTTTTT. Translated: CASRRQGNTGELFF.

This CDR3 is CAWSVLNTGELFF. The CDR3 nucleotides are TGTGCCTGGAGTGTACTGAACACCGGGGAGCTGTTTTTT. The chain carries TRBV30 and TRBJ2-2; D is ambiguous. The CDR3 extends over 13 amino acids. CDR1 is GTSNPN, CDR2 SVGIG, per germline (reference sequence). Trimming took off 0 bases at V and 1 base at J, with 3 bases between the two ends. Together with reference TRBV30 and TRBJ2-2, the CDR3 gives the full variable domain: SQTIHQWPATLVQPVGSPLSLECTVEGTSNPNLYWYRQAAGRGLQLLFYSVGIGQISSEVPQNLSASRPQDRQFILSSKKLLLSDSGFYLCAWSVLNTGELFFGEGSRLTVL.

This clone was seen only a few times. The DNA of the CDR3 is TGTGCCAGCAAGACAGGGGGCCGTTATCAGCCCCAGCATTTT. This gives the protein CASKTGGRYQPQHF. V is TRBV2 and J is TRBJ1-5; 10 nucleotides align to TRBD1. The CDR3 is made up of 14 amino acids. Germline V gives CDR1 SNHLY, CDR2 FYNNEI. Trimming at V came to 7 bases and at J to 5 bases, leaving 5 bases not matched to a gene.

This clone was picked up a small number of times. This rearrangement joins TRBV11-3 to TRBJ2-2; unclear D gene. This CDR3 comprises 14 residues. The germline gives CDR1 SGHNT, CDR2 YENEEA. Trimming pared 5 bases from V and 1 base from J, leaving 8 bases between. This chain's CDR3 is CASSPRMNTGELFF. DNA of the CDR3: TGTGCCAGCAGCCCGCGGATGAACACCGGGGAGCTGTTTTTT.

This chain links TRBV29-1 with TRBJ2-1; 9 bases align to TRBD1. Trimming took 6 bases from V and 0 from J; bases not matched to a gene: 9. In germline, CDR1 is SQVTM, CDR2 ANQGSEA. This CDR3 is built from 16 residues. As DNA, the CDR3 is TGCAGCGTCCCTACCTCGACAGGGGGCTCCTACAATGAGCAGTTCTTC. Translating gives CSVPTSTGGSYNEQFF.

The V gene is TRBV2, the J gene TRBJ2-1; TRBD1 matches at 8 bases. The V gene's germline CDR1 is SNHLY and CDR2 FYNNEI. Trimming at V came to 4 bases and at J to 7 bases, leaving 0 bases not matched to a gene. This CDR3 is built from 12 residues. CDR3 nucleotide sequence: TGTGCCAGCAGTGGGGACAGGAATGAGCAGTTCTTC. It yields the protein CASSGDRNEQFF.

This clone was observed a few times. This sequence joins TRBV11-3 and TRBJ2-5; D is possibly TRBD1 (5 bases). Looked up from germline, CDR1 is SGHNT and CDR2 is YENEEA. The CDR3 loop spans 13 amino acids. The V end was cut by 8 bases, the J end by 5 bases, with 15 bases between. CDR3 sequence (DNA): TGTGCCAGCGGTCTCCATGGGGCGGAGACCCAGTACTTC. It is translated as CASGLHGAETQYF.

J is TRBJ1-4 and V is TRBV30; 7 bases are shared with TRBD1. CDR1 GTSNPN and CDR2 SVGIG come from the germline V gene (reference sequence). Trimming took 2 bases from V and 7 from J; bases not matched to a gene: 4. This CDR3 has 13 amino acids. This CDR3 is CAWSPRQGEKLFF. In DNA form, the CDR3 reads TGTGCCTGGAGTCCGCGACAGGGTGAAAAACTGTTTTTT.

This rearrangement joins TRBV2 to TRBJ2-2; 8 bases agree with TRBD2. Looked up from germline, CDR1 is SNHLY and CDR2 is FYNNEI. Germline trimming cut 5 bases from V and 1 base from J; bases unmatched to any gene: 3. The CDR3 covers 15 residues. The CDR3 here is CASSQAGGNTGELFF. In nucleotides, the CDR3 is TGTGCCAGCAGTCAGGCGGGGGGGAACACCGGGGAGCTGTTTTTT.

The sample holds one count of this clone. CDR3 nucleotides: TGCGCCAGCAGCTACGGACAGGGGGATCCGGCATATGGCTACACCTTC. Residues: CASSYGQGDPAYGYTF. V gene TRBV5-1 combines with J gene TRBJ1-2, with 10 nucleotides matching TRBD1. The CDR3 is made up of 16 amino acids. In germline, CDR1 is SGHRS, CDR2 YFSETQ. The junction had 10 bases not matched to a gene; V was cut back by 3 bases and J by 5 bases.

The gene calls are TRBV5-6 and TRBJ2-7; D might be TRBD1 (5 bases). CDR1 and CDR2 from the germline V gene are SGHDT and YYEEEE. CDR3 length: 15 amino acids. With 3 bases removed from V and 6 bases from J, the gap between germline ends came to 19 bases. The CDR3 here is CASSYTDNSPLEQYF. CDR3 nucleotides: TGTGCCAGCAGCTACACGGACAACTCCCCTCTCGAGCAGTACTTC.

The chain has TRBV5-3 and TRBJ1-5; no definite D call. TRBV5-3 is identified as an open reading frame with a role that is uncertain. The V and J ends lost 8 bases and 3 bases respectively, with 15 bases between them. This CDR3 contains 14 residues. The DNA of the CDR3 is TGTGCCAGCCGGGAGGGTCTCACCAATCAGCCCCAGCATTTT. This gives the protein CASREGLTNQPQHF.

This chain joins TRBV21-1 and TRBJ2-5; TRBD1 reflects the table's D call only, with no check against the DNA. TRBV21-1 represents a pseudogene. This CDR3 is 16 amino acids long. The CDR3 protein is CASRKPGQGAGETQYF. The CDR3 bases are TGTGCCAGTCGTAAGCCGGGACAGGGGGCCGGGGAGACCCAGTACTTC.

The V and J genes are TRBV18 and TRBJ1-5, with 9 bases identical to TRBD1. The length of the CDR3 is 15 residues. Per germline, CDR1 KGHSH and CDR2 LQKENI. The junction had 5 bases not matched to a gene; V was cut back by 3 bases and J by 5 bases. DNA for the CDR3: TGTGCCAGCTCACCGACAGGGGGAAGGGATCAGCCCCAGCATTTT. Its protein is CASSPTGGRDQPQHF.

The chain couples TRBV6-6 to TRBJ2-1, with a weak D call TRBD1 (5 bases). V lost 5 bases, J lost 9 bases, and 8 bases lay in between. Germline V gene data show CDR1 as MNHNY and CDR2 as SVGAGI (reference sequence). The CDR3 covers 11 residues. The CDR3 sequence is CASSKTVEQFF. The CDR3 DNA follows: TGTGCCAGCAGTAAGACAGTTGAGCAGTTCTTC.

This chain joins TRBV6-2 or TRBV6-3 and TRBJ2-3; 11 bases line up with TRBD2. The CDR3 contains 16 residues. Per germline, CDR1 MNHEY and CDR2 SVGEGT. V was clipped by 0 bases and J by 6 bases; unmatched bases: 5. CDR3 amino acids: CASSYSASGGTDTQYF. Written as DNA, the CDR3 is TGTGCCAGCAGTTACTCGGCTAGCGGGGGGACGGATACGCAGTATTTT.

This rearrangement joins TRBV12-3 or TRBV12-4 to TRBJ1-6, with D unclear. Trimming cost V 2 bases and J 6 bases, with 5 bases left between them. CDR3 length: 13 amino acids. CDR3 protein: CASSLQVNSPLHF. Written as DNA, the CDR3 is TGTGCCAGCAGTTTACAGGTTAATTCACCCCTCCACTTT.

The chain employs TRBV5-1 and TRBJ1-1; 7 bases are shared with TRBD1. J was trimmed by 3 bases and V by 4 bases; bases with no gene match: 3. CDR3 length: 13 amino acids. Per germline, CDR1 SGHRS and CDR2 YFSETQ. CDR3 in amino acids: CASSPDRDTEAFF. For the CDR3, the DNA is TGCGCCAGCAGCCCTGACAGGGACACTGAAGCTTTCTTT. Looking up the rest from reference TRBV5-1 and TRBJ1-1 gives the full variable domain: KAGVTQTPRYLIKTRGQQVTLSCSPISGHRSVSWYQQTPGQGLQFLFEYFSETQRNKGNFPGRFSGRQFSNSRSEMNVSTLELGDSALYLCASSPDRDTEAFFGQGTRLTVV.

The chain employs TRBV28 and TRBJ2-5, with 7 bases matching TRBD1. Unmatched junction bases numbered 7, after V lost 6 bases and J lost 6 bases. The CDR3 has 13 residues. Germline loops: CDR1 MDHEN, CDR2 SYDVKM. The CDR3 DNA is TGTGCCAGCAGCCTACAGGGGTCAAAGACCCAGTACTTC. This gives the protein CASSLQGSKTQYF. The entire variable domain, with the rest obtained from reference TRBV28 and TRBJ2-5, is as follows: DVKVTQSSRYLVKRTGEKVFLECVQDMDHENMFWYRQDPGLGLRLIYFSYDVKMKEKGDIPEGYSVSREKKERFSLILESASTNQTSMYLCASSLQGSKTQYFGPGTRLLVL.

J is TRBJ2-5 and V is TRBV3-1 (or the pseudogene TRBV3-2); 7 positions agree with TRBD1. This CDR3 is 14 amino acids long. Germline V CDR1 and CDR2: LGHDT, YNNKEL (reference sequence). With 1 base clipped from V and 5 bases from J, the junction kept 4 bases outside the gene matches. CDR3 in amino acids: CASSQVDRRETQYF. The CDR3 DNA is TGTGCCAGCAGCCAAGTGGACAGGAGGGAGACCCAGTACTTC.

This chain connects TRBV9 to TRBJ1-1; no definite D call. Germline loops: CDR1 SGDLS, CDR2 YYNGEE. Deletions cut 4 bases from V and 1 base from J, with 23 bases between. This CDR3 contains 18 residues. CDR3 nucleotides: TGTGCCAGCAGCCCAACCGTACCTAGAAGTCTGGAGAACACTGAAGCTTTCTTT. Protein product: CASSPTVPRSLENTEAFF. The full variable domain, in which reference TRBV9 and TRBJ1-1 provide the parts outside the CDR3, is DSGVTQTPKHLITATGQRVTLRCSPRSGDLSVYWYQQSLDQGLQFLIQYYNGEERAKGNILERFSAQQFPDLHSELNLSSLELGDSALYFCASSPTVPRSLENTEAFFGQGTRLTVV.

This clone has a single count. The chain combines TRBV28 with TRBJ2-7, with D possibly matching TRBD2 (5 bases). There are 12 residues in the CDR3. Germline V gives CDR1 MDHEN, CDR2 SYDVKM. The ends were cut back, 6 bases at V and 10 bases at J, with 16 bases in the middle. The CDR3 nucleotides are TGTGCCAGCAGCGCCGGGGAGTACGGCCAGTACTTC. This sequence encodes CASSAGEYGQYF.

V and J are TRBV6-4 and TRBJ2-3, with 7 bases that match TRBD1. The CDR3 spans 14 residues. V was clipped by 4 bases and J by 2 bases; unmatched bases: 3. Germline V gene lookup returns CDR1 MRHNA and CDR2 SNTAGT. Here the CDR3 DNA reads TGTGCCAGCAGTGGGGGACAGCCCACAGATACGCAGTATTTT. Protein sequence: CASSGGQPTDTQYF.

The count of this clone is one. The DNA for the CDR3 is TGTGCCAGCAGTCGGTCCGGACAGGGCGTCCACGAGCAGTACTTC. As protein: CASSRSGQGVHEQYF. The chain recombines TRBV6-5 with TRBJ2-7; TRBD1 aligns across 8 bases. This CDR3 contains 15 residues. J gave up 5 bases and V 5 bases, and 11 bases lay outside the gene matches. Germline V gives CDR1 MNHEY, CDR2 SVGAGI.

This sequence joins TRBV28 and TRBJ2-7, with D maybe TRBD2 (6 bases). Trimming cost V 2 bases and J 0 bases, with 11 bases left between them. Germline assignment: CDR1 MDHEN and CDR2 SYDVKM. The CDR3 runs to 15 residues. CDR3 DNA: TGTGCCAGCAGTTTAAAGTGGACTAACTCCTACGAGCAGTACTTC. Amino acid sequence: CASSLKWTNSYEQYF.

The CDR3 DNA follows: TGTGCCAGTAGCCAACTAGCGGGGGGGAACAATGAGCAGTTCTTC. Translated, it gives CASSQLAGGNNEQFF. This sequence joins TRBV19 and TRBJ2-1; 13 positions match TRBD2. Germline loops: CDR1 LNHDA, CDR2 SQIVND (reference sequence). The CDR3 consists of 15 residues. The junction had 4 bases not matched to a gene; V was cut back by 6 bases and J by 5 bases. Combining the CDR3 with reference TRBV19 and TRBJ2-1 gives the whole variable domain DGGITQSPKYLFRKEGQNVTLSCEQNLNHDAMYWYRQDPGQGLRLIYYSQIVNDFQKGDIAEGYSVSREKKESFPLTVTSAQKNPTAFYLCASSQLAGGNNEQFFGPGTRLTVL.